There are many counts of the clone carrying this T cell receptor beta chain. Antigen: not known. The junction departs from the called germline gene at one end, perhaps through a read error. The sample comes from a study of T cells after yellow fever vaccination. Looking at the study overall: Some fractions had low cell numbers, and these were prepared with SMART-Seq v4 Ultra Low Input.

Germline V lookup: CDR1 SGHRS, CDR2 YFSETQ. The CDR3 spans 15 residues. Template switching by 5'RACE produced TCR cDNA, adding a universal primer site and UMIs. TCRdb analysed the 5' RACE reads with MiXCR anew, one entry per CDR3 protein. Of 620,000 or so distinct CDR3 sequences in the sample, 17% were seen once. General study points: Re-detected after boosting: most primary clones, 96% of CD4 and about 90% of CD8. The bulk population could contribute abundant contaminating clonotypes to FACS-sorted repertoires.

V is TRBV5-1 and J is TRBJ2-3; 7 bases agree with TRBD2. The sequence came from a man younger than 30 who received the YFV17D yellow fever vaccine. The input for sequencing was PBMCs, taken about 5 days after the first yellow fever vaccination. The CDR3 DNA sequence: TGTGCCAGCAGTTTACCCGGGGGGAGCACAGATACGCAGTATTTT. As protein: CASSLPGGSTDTQYF.